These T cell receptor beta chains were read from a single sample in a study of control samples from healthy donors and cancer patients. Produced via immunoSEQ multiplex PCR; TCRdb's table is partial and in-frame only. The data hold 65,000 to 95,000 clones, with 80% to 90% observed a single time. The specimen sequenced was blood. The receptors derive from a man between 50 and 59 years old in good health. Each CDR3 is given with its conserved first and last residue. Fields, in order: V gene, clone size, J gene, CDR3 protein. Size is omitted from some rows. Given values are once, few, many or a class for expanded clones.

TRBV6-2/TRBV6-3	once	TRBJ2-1	CASSYSSGDTNEQFF
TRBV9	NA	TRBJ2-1	CASSVTTYNEQFF
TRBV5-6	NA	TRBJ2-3	CASSLGLAGGGTDTQYF
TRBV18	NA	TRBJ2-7	CASSPGRGEQYF
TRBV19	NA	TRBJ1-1	CASSIQGMNTEAFF
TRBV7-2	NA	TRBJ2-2	CASSLVVWDTGELFF
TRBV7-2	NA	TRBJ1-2	CASSLAVTPNYGYTF
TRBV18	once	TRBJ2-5	CASSREFGDQETQYF
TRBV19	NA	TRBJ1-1	CASSTRPGGTEAFF
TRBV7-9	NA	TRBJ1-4	CASSTREDRANEKLFF
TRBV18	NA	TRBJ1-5	CASSLTGMDQPQHF
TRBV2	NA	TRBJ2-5	CASRDRKETQYF
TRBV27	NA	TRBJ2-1	CASSLFPSPNEQFF
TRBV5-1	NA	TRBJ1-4	CASSMRPQEANEKLFF
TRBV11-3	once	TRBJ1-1	CASSRDRLGERETEAFF
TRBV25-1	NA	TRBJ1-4	CASSEWQGAAEKLFF
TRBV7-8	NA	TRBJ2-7	CASSLARREQYF
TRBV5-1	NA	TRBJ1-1	CASSGGTANTEAFF
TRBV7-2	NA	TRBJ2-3	CASSLRLAGGSTDTQYF
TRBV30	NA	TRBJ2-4	CAWSPILAKNIQYF
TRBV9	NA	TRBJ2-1	CASSPSGNYNEQFF
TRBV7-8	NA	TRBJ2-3	CASSPSGAGFDTQYF